Listed below are T cell receptor beta chains from one sample, sequenced in a study of blood T cells in healthy people across ages. One entry per CDR3 protein, called by TCRdb with MiXCR from the 5' RACE reads. This sample has roughly 800,000 distinct CDR3 sequences, with about three fifths found just once. The sample comprised blood. Receptor source: a young man in good health. The CDR3 runs from the conserved cysteine through the conserved F or W. The D gene is left open where the match is weak. Size tells how often a clone was seen (once, few, many) or the class of an expanded clone, and some rows leave it out.

CDR3 protein	CDR3 DNA	V gene	J gene	D gene	clone size
CSVRVAGGHYEQYF	TGCAGTGTTAGAGTCGCTGGAGGCCACTACGAGCAGTACTTC	TRBV20-1	TRBJ2-7	-	-
CASSRDRAEETQYF	TGTGCCAGCAGCAGGGACAGGGCGGAGGAGACCCAGTACTTC	TRBV2	TRBJ2-5	TRBD1	few
CAPGTEVFPPYGYTF	TGTGCCCCCGGGACCGAGGTATTCCCTCCTTATGGCTACACCTTC	TRBV10-3	TRBJ1-2	-	once
CVSSQGLDRAILLGYTF	TGTGTCAGCAGCCAGGGACTGGACAGGGCAATTCTCCTTGGCTACACCTTC	TRBV7-9	TRBJ1-2	TRBD1	-
CASSSTGTGDTDTQYF	TGTGCCAGCAGCTCAACCGGGACAGGGGACACAGATACGCAGTATTTT	TRBV11-1	TRBJ2-3	TRBD1	-
CASSPRPSKNEQYF	TGTGCCAGCAGCCCGAGACCCTCAAAGAACGAGCAGTACTTC	TRBV7-2	TRBJ2-7	-	-
CASSLGDYEQFF	TGTGCCAGCAGCTTAGGCGATTATGAGCAGTTCTTC	TRBV13	TRBJ2-1	-	-
CASSSPGGGNEQFF	TGTGCCAGCAGTTCACCGGGGGGCGGAAATGAGCAGTTCTTC	TRBV28	TRBJ2-1	-	-
CSDGDAPKFF	TGCAGCGATGGGGACGCTCCGAAGTTCTTC	TRBV29-1	TRBJ2-1	-	-
CASSYRLRGQGRETQYF	TGTGCCAGCAGTTACCGGTTAAGGGGACAGGGTCGTGAGACCCAGTACTTC	TRBV6-5	TRBJ2-5	TRBD1	-
CSASNSLSYEQYF	TGCAGTGCTAGTAACAGCCTTTCCTACGAGCAGTACTTC	TRBV20-1	TRBJ2-7	-	-
CASSTLERGGHEQYF	TGTGCCAGCAGTACCTTGGAGCGGGGAGGCCACGAGCAGTACTTC	TRBV6-2/TRBV6-3	TRBJ2-7	TRBD2	-
CASSQDLRDQETQYF	TGTGCCAGCAGCCAAGATCTGAGGGACCAAGAGACCCAGTACTTC	TRBV3-1	TRBJ2-5	-	-
CSVKDRDIMMANYGYTF	TGCAGCGTTAAGGACAGGGATATCATGATGGCTAACTATGGCTACACCTTC	TRBV29-1	TRBJ1-2	TRBD1	few
CASSSAPGSYEQYF	TGTGCCAGCAGCTCAGCACCCGGGTCCTACGAGCAGTACTTC	TRBV7-8	TRBJ2-7	-	-
CASSPILQVVGQPQHF	TGTGCCAGCAGTCCTATACTTCAAGTAGTGGGGCAGCCCCAGCATTTT	TRBV12-3/TRBV12-4	TRBJ1-5	-	-
CASSLFQPNYGYTF	TGTGCCAGCAGCTTGTTTCAGCCCAACTATGGCTACACCTTC	TRBV5-5	TRBJ1-2	-	few
CASSASGTGAETQYF	TGTGCCAGCAGCGCCTCCGGGACAGGGGCGGAGACCCAGTACTTC	TRBV7-2	TRBJ2-5	TRBD1	few
CASRQTLNEQFF	TGTGCCAGCAGACAAACACTCAATGAGCAGTTCTTC	TRBV27	TRBJ2-1	-	once
CASRAGTSVTGELFF	TGTGCCAGCAGGGCCGGGACTAGCGTCACCGGGGAGCTGTTTTTT	TRBV7-9	TRBJ2-2	TRBD2	-
CASRLWGWPADTQYF	TGTGCCAGCAGGTTGTGGGGGTGGCCGGCAGATACGCAGTATTTT	TRBV5-6	TRBJ2-3	-	-
CASSLGARTRLIYEQYF	TGCGCCAGCAGCTTGGGGGCCCGCACCAGACTAATCTACGAGCAGTACTTC	TRBV5-1	TRBJ2-7	-	-
CASSGGTDTQYF	TGTGCCAGCAGCGGGGGCACAGATACGCAGTATTTT	TRBV12-3/TRBV12-4	TRBJ2-3	-	few
CASSLRRQSEKLFF	TGTGCCAGCAGCTTAAGACGGCAGTCCGAAAAACTGTTTTTT	TRBV7-2	TRBJ1-4	-	once
CASSQAMWRDEQYF	TGTGCCAGCAGCCAAGCTATGTGGCGGGACGAGCAGTACTTC	TRBV4-2	TRBJ2-7	-	-
CSARGTGRIGTEAFF	TGCAGTGCTAGGGGGACAGGGAGGATCGGGACTGAAGCTTTCTTT	TRBV20-1	TRBJ1-1	TRBD1	-
CASSLTGPTDEQYF	TGTGCCAGCAGCCTCACCGGACCCACTGACGAGCAGTACTTC	TRBV6-2/TRBV6-3	TRBJ2-7	-	-
CASRVSDSYNEQFF	TGTGCCAGCAGGGTTTCTGACTCCTACAACGAGCAGTTCTTC	TRBV6-1	TRBJ2-1	-	-
CASSATGQQETQYF	TGTGCCAGCAGTGCGACCGGACAGCAAGAGACCCAGTACTTC	TRBV27	TRBJ2-5	-	-
CASSSVDRGEKLFF	TGTGCCAGCAGTTCTGTCGACAGGGGAGAAAAACTGTTTTTT	TRBV28	TRBJ1-4	TRBD1	-
CSVEVVDEGGYTF	TGCAGCGTTGAGGTTGTCGATGAGGGTGGCTACACCTTC	TRBV29-1	TRBJ1-2	-	-
CASSVDWGGSTDTQYF	TGTGCCAGCAGCGTAGATTGGGGCGGAAGCACAGATACGCAGTATTTT	TRBV9	TRBJ2-3	-	-
CASSPSSVYYEQYF	TGTGCCAGCAGCCCATCCTCGGTCTACTACGAGCAGTACTTC	TRBV7-2	TRBJ2-7	-	once
CASSQEAYEQYF	TGTGCCAGCAGCCAAGAGGCGTATGAGCAGTACTTC	TRBV4-2	TRBJ2-5	-	few
CASVTGSSPLHF	TGTGCCAGCGTGACAGGGTCTTCACCCCTCCACTTT	TRBV28	TRBJ1-6	TRBD1	few
CASKGTNLGTGELFF	TGTGCCAGCAAAGGAACTAATTTGGGCACCGGGGAGCTGTTTTTT	TRBV7-2	TRBJ2-2	-	-
CASSSQGKNIQYF	TGTGCCAGCAGTAGTCAGGGCAAAAACATTCAGTACTTC	TRBV6-1	TRBJ2-4	-	-
CASGPLASGGLAIDTQYF	TGTGCCAGCGGGCCCCTGGCTAGCGGGGGGTTGGCAATAGATACGCAGTATTTT	TRBV6-1	TRBJ2-3	TRBD2	-
CASRRDFSDTQYF	TGTGCCAGCAGGCGAGATTTTTCAGATACGCAGTATTTT	TRBV27	TRBJ2-3	-	-
CASRDRNEQYF	TGTGCCAGCAGAGATAGAAACGAGCAGTACTTC	TRBV27	TRBJ2-7	-	-
CASSVTPGAGTQYF	TGTGCCAGCAGCGTTACTCCGGGAGCGGGTACGCAGTATTTT	TRBV9	TRBJ2-3	-	-
CSAPDSEGGETQYF	TGCAGTGCCCCAGATAGCGAGGGTGGGGAGACCCAGTACTTC	TRBV20-1	TRBJ2-5	-	-
CASSLNPMNTEAFF	TGTGCCAGCAGTCTAAACCCTATGAACACTGAAGCTTTCTTT	TRBV12-3/TRBV12-4	TRBJ1-1	-	-